The entry that follows covers one T cell receptor (beta chain) sequence. What it binds is not known. Measured with immunoSEQ multiplex PCR; TCRdb has only the in-frame clones, and not every one. In the table there are fewer than 300,000 clones, 93% of which are singletons. These data are taken from a study of T cell responses to AZD1222 COVID-19 vaccine. General study results and limits: Seropositive AZD1222 recipients at baseline numbered only six or seven. Samples come after the peak T cell response, not at day 14. Nearly half of spike-specific TCRs reportedly target unmutated variant regions.

In germline, CDR1 is SGHNT, CDR2 YYREEE (reference sequence). Trimming took 4 bases from V and 5 from J, leaving 15 bases between them. This CDR3 has 14 amino acids. This receptor was identified in an adult in good health. The rearrangement uses TRBV5-4 and TRBJ2-5; tentative D call: TRBD2 (7 bases). Here the sequenced sample was peripheral blood, taken on day 0 of AZD1222 vaccination. For the CDR3, the DNA is TGTGCCAGCAGCAACGGGAGGAGGGGGGAGACCCAGTACTTC. Protein product: CASSNGRRGETQYF.